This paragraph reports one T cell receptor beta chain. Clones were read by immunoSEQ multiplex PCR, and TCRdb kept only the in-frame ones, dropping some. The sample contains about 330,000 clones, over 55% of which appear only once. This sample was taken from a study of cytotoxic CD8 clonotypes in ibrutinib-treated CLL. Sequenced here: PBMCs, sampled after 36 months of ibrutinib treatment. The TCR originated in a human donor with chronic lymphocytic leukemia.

CDR3 in DNA: TGCGCCAGCAGCCAAGGCCGAACCGGGACAGCCTCTTACGAGCAGTACTTC. This sequence encodes CASSQGRTGTASYEQYF. The rearrangement joins TRBV4-1 to TRBJ2-7; 7 bases are a match to TRBD1. Germline CDR1 is MGHRA and CDR2 is YSYEKL. Losses at the gene ends were 1 base for V and 4 bases for J; bases not matched to a gene: 13. This CDR3 has 17 residues.